This T cell receptor (beta chain) is drawn from a study of T cells in Graves' hyperthyroidism and ophthalmopathy. CDR3 size: 15 residues. J lost 2 bases, V lost 0 bases, and 4 bases had no gene match. Germline CDR1 DFQATT, CDR2 SNEGSKA (reference sequence). TCR beta CDR3 region amplification was performed from RNA transcripts. First-round RT-PCR with HTBI primers amplified the TCR CDR3 region. TCRdb independently ran MiXCR on the multiplex PCR reads; one entry per CDR3 protein. Here the sample spans about 600,000 distinct CDR3 sequences, 16% being singletons. This clonotype was counted ten times or more.

The genes are TRBV20-1 and TRBJ2-7; 10 nucleotides align to TRBD2. The sequence was obtained from a woman in her 40s with Graves' ophthalmopathy. Sequenced sample: blood. DNA for the CDR3: TGCAGTGCTAGAGATAACAGCGGGAGGGCCTACGAGCAGTACTTC. Its translation is CSARDNSGRAYEQYF.